This note documents a single TCR beta chain sequence. This sample stems from a study of blood T cell repertoires in COVID-19. The CDR3 has 15 amino acids. Per germline, CDR1 SGHTA and CDR2 FQGTGA. The ends were cut back, 1 base at V and 4 bases at J, with 11 bases in the middle. Libraries were prepared by immunoSEQ multiplex PCR; TCRdb keeps only in-frame clonotypes and omits some of them. Of under 130,000 clones detected, roughly 90% appear once; the ten largest clones hold about 4%. Sample: peripheral blood. The V call is TRBV7-3, the J call TRBJ1-3; no clear D. The sequence was collected from a woman aged 55 to 70 with acute or convalescent COVID-19. The CDR3, as DNA: TGTGCCAGCAGCTTAAACGGGAGTCCCGGAAACACCATATATTTT. It translates to CASSLNGSPGNTIYF.